This passage covers 9 T cell receptor beta chains from one sample sequenced in a study of blood T cell repertoires in COVID-19 (dated by TCRdb to 2018 to 2021). The library was made by the immunoSEQ multiplex PCR assay. TCRdb holds this immuneACCESS table with in-frame rearrangements only. Some clones are missing; in checked studies, unresolved V genes explain under half, and the rest has no known cause. This sample gives roughly 670,000 clones in total; approximately 90% of them show up just once. Approximately 0.25% of the sample lies in the top ten. Material: peripheral blood. The receptors were sampled from a woman under 30 with acute or convalescent COVID-19.

On this clone itself: Additional DNA sequences in this sample encode the identical CDR3. V is TRBV11-2 and J is TRBJ2-1; D gene uncertain. CDR3 size: 11 residues. Germline V CDR1 and CDR2: SGHAT, FQNNGV. The V and J ends lost 2 bases and 7 bases respectively, with 3 bases between them. CDR3 coding DNA: TGTGCCAGCAGCTTATTAAATGAGCAGTTCTTC. This encodes CASSLLNEQFF.

The J gene is TRBJ1-5, the V gene TRBV10-2, with 7 bases that match TRBD1. Looked up from germline, CDR1 is WSHSY and CDR2 is SAAADI. CDR3 size: 15 residues. Losses at the gene ends were 6 bases for V and 5 bases for J; bases not matched to a gene: 10. The CDR3 nucleotides are TGCGCCAGCAGAAAGGGGCCCCAGGGGGATCAGCCCCAGCATTTT. Its protein product is CASRKGPQGDQPQHF.

The chain carries TRBV4-3 and TRBJ2-3; possible D gene TRBD1, 5 bases. CDR1 LGHNA and CDR2 YSLEER come from the germline V gene. This CDR3 comprises 15 residues. The V gene lost 1 base and the J gene lost 3 bases, with 11 bases spanning the gap. This CDR3 reads CASSQATPGTDTQYF. The DNA of the CDR3 is TGCGCCAGCAGCCAAGCCACCCCAGGGACAGATACGCAGTATTTT.

The chain is built from TRBV6-5 and TRBJ1-4; D is undetermined. Trimming cost V 6 bases and J 4 bases, with 9 bases left between them. The germline gives CDR1 MNHEY, CDR2 SVGAGI. This CDR3 is built from 13 residues. The CDR3 DNA sequence: TGTGCCAGCAGATTGAGTTTTAATGAAAAACTGTTTTTT. Amino acids: CASRLSFNEKLFF.

This clone showed up just once. One junction end does not reproduce the germline sequence, and a read error may be involved. The V gene is TRBV2, the J gene TRBJ2-1, with 8 bases fitting TRBD2. This CDR3 is 13 amino acids long. The germline gives CDR1 SNHLY, CDR2 FYNNEI. The CDR3 nucleotides are TGTGTCAGCAGGACTAGCTCGAACAATGAGCAGTTCTTC. Its translation is CVSRTSSNNEQFF.

The table lists this clone with a count of one. The chain is built from TRBV7-9 and TRBJ1-2; perhaps TRBD1 as D (5 bases). Trimming pared 4 bases from V and 5 bases from J, leaving 14 bases between. Germline V gene data show CDR1 as SEHNR and CDR2 as FQNEAQ (reference sequence). CDR3 length equals 14 residues. The CDR3 nucleotides are TGTGCCAGCAGCTCTGGGCCACAGGTGTATGGCTACACCTTC. It codes for CASSSGPQVYGYTF.

The chain carries TRBV13 and TRBJ2-4, with TRBD1 as a possible D gene (6 bases). V lost 1 base to trimming and J lost 9 bases, with 25 bases between them. CDR3 length equals 18 residues. Germline CDR1 reads PRHDT; CDR2 reads FYEKMQ (reference sequence). In DNA form, the CDR3 reads TGTGCCAGCAGCTTAGTGGTGGGGGCCATGGGATCCGATGGCATTCAGTACTTC. Its protein is CASSLVVGAMGSDGIQYF.

The chain is built from TRBV6-5 and TRBJ1-2, with D maybe TRBD1 (6 bases). The germline gives CDR1 MNHEY, CDR2 SVGAGI. The germline V and J ends were trimmed by 8 bases and 0 bases, with 13 bases remaining between them. CDR3 size: 14 residues. The CDR3 DNA follows: TGTGCCAGCGCCAACAGGGCCTCTAACTATGGCTACACCTTC. It yields the protein CASANRASNYGYTF.

This chain links TRBV6-6 with TRBJ2-5, with a weak D call TRBD2 (6 bases). The CDR3 contains 11 residues. The germline CDR1 and CDR2 sequences are MNHNY and SVGAGI (reference sequence). Trimming stripped 10 bases from V and 4 bases from J, with 10 bases between. CDR3 DNA: TGTGCCACCCAGGGAGGAGAGACCCAGTACTTC. This encodes CATQGGETQYF.